This is a list of T cell receptor beta chains from one sample in a study of T-cell memory formation after mild COVID-19. From the 5' RACE reads, TCRdb called clonotypes with MiXCR, one entry per CDR3 protein. The sample has 35,000 to 45,000 distinct CDR3 sequences, 6% to 9.5% seen once. Sample: PBMCs or a T cell subset sorted from them (not recorded which). These receptors all come from a young man who had mild COVID-19 (a few samples of this study predate the infection). Cell type and time point are not known. Both conserved end residues are part of each CDR3. The D gene is left open where the match is weak. The size of a clone is reported for some rows only, either as once, few or many, or as a class for expanded clones.

d_call: TRBD2; v_call: TRBV12-3/TRBV12-4; j_call: TRBJ2-1; clone_size: many; cdr3_nt: TGTGCCAGCAGTTTCATCGCGGGAGACAATGAGCAGTTCTTC; cdr3_aa: CASSFIAGDNEQFF
d_call: TRBD1; v_call: TRBV7-9; j_call: TRBJ2-5; clone_size: NA; cdr3_nt: TGTGCCAGCAGCTCCGACAGGGCCTCCCCAGGCCGGTCCCGAGAGACCCAGTACTTC; cdr3_aa: CASSSDRASPGRSRETQYF
d_call: NA; v_call: TRBV5-1; j_call: TRBJ2-1; clone_size: many; cdr3_nt: TGCGCCAGCAGCTTGGGAAATGTGGACTCGGTGTCGAATGAGCAGTTCTTC; cdr3_aa: CASSLGNVDSVSNEQFF
d_call: NA; v_call: TRBV7-9; j_call: TRBJ1-1; clone_size: NA; cdr3_nt: TGTGCCAGCAGCTTAATCGACGGGGGAATAACTGAAGCTTTCTTT; cdr3_aa: CASSLIDGGITEAFF
d_call: NA; v_call: TRBV7-2; j_call: TRBJ1-2; clone_size: NA; cdr3_nt: TGTGCCAGCAGCTTTCAGCTCGTTATGGGCGGCTACACCTTC; cdr3_aa: CASSFQLVMGGYTF
d_call: TRBD1; v_call: TRBV29-1; j_call: TRBJ2-5; clone_size: medium-sized; cdr3_nt: TGCAGCGTTGAGATGACAGGGCACCAAGAGACCCAGTACTTC; cdr3_aa: CSVEMTGHQETQYF
d_call: NA; v_call: TRBV10-3; j_call: TRBJ1-3; clone_size: few; cdr3_nt: TGTGCCATCAGCCAACGCAGGGCGGTATCTGGAAACACCATATATTTT; cdr3_aa: CAISQRRAVSGNTIYF
d_call: TRBD2; v_call: TRBV20-1; j_call: TRBJ2-5; clone_size: few; cdr3_nt: TGCAGTGCTCCCGGGGGGTACCAAGAGACCCAGTACTTC; cdr3_aa: CSAPGGYQETQYF
d_call: NA; v_call: TRBV28; j_call: TRBJ1-3; clone_size: many; cdr3_nt: TGTGCCAGCAGTTCTGGAAACACCATATATTTT; cdr3_aa: CASSSGNTIYF
d_call: NA; v_call: TRBV12-3/TRBV12-4; j_call: TRBJ2-5; clone_size: many; cdr3_nt: TGTGCCAGCAGGCAGGCTCACCAAGAGACCCAGTACTTC; cdr3_aa: CASRQAHQETQYF
d_call: NA; v_call: TRBV6-6; j_call: TRBJ1-3; clone_size: once; cdr3_nt: TGTGCCAGCAGCGCGACGGACAGACGGCGAATAGTGACCATATATTTT; cdr3_aa: CASSATDRRRIVTIYF
d_call: NA; v_call: TRBV5-1; j_call: TRBJ2-2; clone_size: few; cdr3_nt: TGCGCCAGCAGCTTGGTCGGGGCGGGGTCCGGGGAGCTGTTTTTT; cdr3_aa: CASSLVGAGSGELFF
d_call: NA; v_call: TRBV18; j_call: TRBJ2-4; clone_size: NA; cdr3_nt: TGTGCCAGCTCACCGAACTCAGGGCGTATAGACATTCAGTACTTC; cdr3_aa: CASSPNSGRIDIQYF
d_call: NA; v_call: TRBV12-3/TRBV12-4; j_call: TRBJ2-5; clone_size: NA; cdr3_nt: TGTGCCAGCCGGGATCACCAAGAGACCCAGTACTTC; cdr3_aa: CASRDHQETQYF
d_call: NA; v_call: TRBV7-3; j_call: TRBJ2-3; clone_size: many; cdr3_nt: TGTGCCAGCAGCCAGGGTGGGAGCACAGATACGCAGTATTTT; cdr3_aa: CASSQGGSTDTQYF
d_call: NA; v_call: TRBV18; j_call: TRBJ1-4; clone_size: once; cdr3_nt: TGTGCCAGCTCAATGGCTAATGAAAAACTGTTTTTT; cdr3_aa: CASSMANEKLFF
d_call: NA; v_call: TRBV12-3/TRBV12-4; j_call: TRBJ2-5; clone_size: few; cdr3_nt: TGTGCCAGCAGTTTAAGGGCGGGGCAAGAGACCCAGTACTTC; cdr3_aa: CASSLRAGQETQYF
d_call: TRBD2; v_call: TRBV5-4; j_call: TRBJ2-1; clone_size: few; cdr3_nt: TGTGCCAGCAGCCGTGGCGGGGGCTCCTACAATGAGCAGTTCTTC; cdr3_aa: CASSRGGGSYNEQFF
d_call: TRBD2; v_call: TRBV6-5; j_call: TRBJ2-3; clone_size: few; cdr3_nt: TGTGCCAGCAGCGCACCGGGGGGGATTAGCACAGATACGCAGTATTTT; cdr3_aa: CASSAPGGISTDTQYF
d_call: TRBD1; v_call: TRBV9; j_call: TRBJ2-2; clone_size: NA; cdr3_nt: TGTGCCAGCTCAAAGTTGACAGGGGTTTCCGGGGAGCTGTTTTTT; cdr3_aa: CASSKLTGVSGELFF
d_call: NA; v_call: TRBV2; j_call: TRBJ2-7; clone_size: NA; cdr3_nt: TGTGCCAGCAGGGCTTGGGGCTACGAGCAGTACTTC; cdr3_aa: CASRAWGYEQYF
d_call: TRBD1; v_call: TRBV10-3; j_call: TRBJ2-7; clone_size: NA; cdr3_nt: TGTGCCATCAGCCGGACAGGGACTTACGAGCAGTACTTC; cdr3_aa: CAISRTGTYEQYF
d_call: NA; v_call: TRBV7-8; j_call: TRBJ1-3; clone_size: NA; cdr3_nt: TGTGCCAGCAGCTCCCCCCGGGGGGCTGGAAACACCATATATTTT; cdr3_aa: CASSSPRGAGNTIYF
d_call: NA; v_call: TRBV7-2; j_call: TRBJ2-1; clone_size: medium-sized; cdr3_nt: TGTGCCAGCAGCTTAGCCCGTCTAGAAGGTGAGAATGAGCAGTTCTTC; cdr3_aa: CASSLARLEGENEQFF
d_call: NA; v_call: TRBV9; j_call: TRBJ1-2; clone_size: NA; cdr3_nt: TGTGCCAGCAGCGTAGGTCAGGGTAATGGCTATGGCTACACCTTC; cdr3_aa: CASSVGQGNGYGYTF
d_call: NA; v_call: TRBV12-3/TRBV12-4; j_call: TRBJ2-1; clone_size: many; cdr3_nt: TGTGCCAGCAGCCCCCTTGCCGCTGAGCAGTTCTTC; cdr3_aa: CASSPLAAEQFF
d_call: TRBD1; v_call: TRBV19; j_call: TRBJ1-5; clone_size: few; cdr3_nt: TGTGCCAGTAGTCGGGACAGGGATCAGCCCCAGCATTTT; cdr3_aa: CASSRDRDQPQHF
d_call: NA; v_call: TRBV7-9; j_call: TRBJ1-1; clone_size: NA; cdr3_nt: TGTGCCAGCAGCTTGGGCCTGGCAGCGAACACTGAAGCTTTCTTT; cdr3_aa: CASSLGLAANTEAFF
d_call: TRBD1; v_call: TRBV4-3; j_call: TRBJ2-5; clone_size: NA; cdr3_nt: TGCGCCAGCAGCCAAGGACAGGGGGAAGAGACCCAGTACTTC; cdr3_aa: CASSQGQGEETQYF
d_call: TRBD1; v_call: TRBV9; j_call: TRBJ1-2; clone_size: few; cdr3_nt: TGTGCCAGCAGTCGGGACAGGGGGATTTACGGCTACACCTTC; cdr3_aa: CASSRDRGIYGYTF
d_call: NA; v_call: TRBV12-3/TRBV12-4; j_call: TRBJ2-3; clone_size: many; cdr3_nt: TGTGCCAGCAGTTCCTGGGGGGGGCCCACAGATACGCAGTATTTT; cdr3_aa: CASSSWGGPTDTQYF
d_call: NA; v_call: TRBV6-1; j_call: TRBJ2-3; clone_size: NA; cdr3_nt: TGTGCCAGCAGCCCTACAGGTAGCACAGATACGCAGTATTTT; cdr3_aa: CASSPTGSTDTQYF
d_call: TRBD1; v_call: TRBV7-2; j_call: TRBJ2-3; clone_size: NA; cdr3_nt: TGTGCCAGCAGCCCAGACAGGGGAAAGGGGACGCAGTATTTT; cdr3_aa: CASSPDRGKGTQYF
d_call: NA; v_call: TRBV7-2; j_call: TRBJ1-1; clone_size: few; cdr3_nt: TGTGCCAGCAGCTTTAATATCGGGGGGTACACTGAAGCTTTCTTT; cdr3_aa: CASSFNIGGYTEAFF
d_call: NA; v_call: TRBV7-9; j_call: TRBJ2-7; clone_size: NA; cdr3_nt: TGTGCCAGCAGCTTAGAGGCGGTCCACGAGCAGTACTTC; cdr3_aa: CASSLEAVHEQYF
d_call: TRBD2; v_call: TRBV4-2; j_call: TRBJ2-3; clone_size: few; cdr3_nt: TGTGCCAGCAGCCGCGGACTAGCGGGGGAGGATACGCAGTATTTT; cdr3_aa: CASSRGLAGEDTQYF
d_call: NA; v_call: TRBV6-1; j_call: TRBJ2-3; clone_size: NA; cdr3_nt: TGTGCCATCCGGAGGAGACCCACTAGCACAGATACGCAGTATTTT; cdr3_aa: CAIRRRPTSTDTQYF
d_call: NA; v_call: TRBV5-1; j_call: TRBJ2-7; clone_size: NA; cdr3_nt: TGCGCCAGCAGCTCGCAGGGGTCCGAGCAGTACTTC; cdr3_aa: CASSSQGSEQYF
d_call: TRBD1; v_call: TRBV19; j_call: TRBJ1-2; clone_size: NA; cdr3_nt: TGTGCCAGTAGTATAGCTGGGACAGAAGCCTATGGCTACACCTTC; cdr3_aa: CASSIAGTEAYGYTF
d_call: NA; v_call: TRBV5-1; j_call: TRBJ2-3; clone_size: NA; cdr3_nt: TGCGCCAGCAGCTTTGGGGCTGAAGATACGCAGTATTTT; cdr3_aa: CASSFGAEDTQYF
d_call: NA; v_call: TRBV7-2; j_call: TRBJ2-3; clone_size: few; cdr3_nt: TGTGCCAGCAGCTTTGCCAGGGGGGCGCAGTATTTT; cdr3_aa: CASSFARGAQYF
d_call: NA; v_call: TRBV7-2; j_call: TRBJ1-5; clone_size: NA; cdr3_nt: TGTGCCAGCAGCATAGCGGTCAGTCAGCCCCAGCATTTT; cdr3_aa: CASSIAVSQPQHF
d_call: NA; v_call: TRBV11-2; j_call: TRBJ2-2; clone_size: medium-sized; cdr3_nt: TGTGCCAGCAGCCCTCCCGGGGAGCTGTTTTTT; cdr3_aa: CASSPPGELFF
d_call: NA; v_call: TRBV12-3/TRBV12-4; j_call: TRBJ1-5; clone_size: NA; cdr3_nt: TGTGCCAGCAGCCCAATGAGAGGGGGCAATCAGCCCCAGCATTTT; cdr3_aa: CASSPMRGGNQPQHF
d_call: TRBD1; v_call: TRBV12-3/TRBV12-4; j_call: TRBJ2-5; clone_size: many; cdr3_nt: TGTGCCAGCAGGGGACAGAATTCAGGGACCCAGTACTTC; cdr3_aa: CASRGQNSGTQYF